This TCR beta chain was captured by sequencing in a study of T cells in Graves' hyperthyroidism and ophthalmopathy. Study-level findings and limits: Ophthalmopathy was predicted by the model a median of about six months ahead of onset. From stable hyperthyroidism, ophthalmopathy was separated by a 13 V-J model.

It was RNA transcripts that yielded the amplified TCR beta CDR3 regions. The HTBI primer set served for first-round RT-PCR of the TCR CDR3. MiXCR, applied by TCRdb to the multiplex PCR reads, yields one record per CDR3 protein. Of more than 450,000 distinct CDR3 sequences listed, roughly 15% are singletons. The germline gives CDR1 MNHNS, CDR2 SASEGT. This CDR3 has 14 amino acids. Notes on this clonotype: Its antigen remains unknown.

Researchers defined stable Graves' hyperthyroidism as no ophthalmopathy progression within 18 months. Using 10 ml of fresh peripheral blood, PBMCs were prepared. The V and J genes are TRBV6-1 and TRBJ2-7, with 7 bases matching TRBD1. The DNA matches TRBJ2-1 better at its end, which makes the J call doubtful. Sequenced: blood. This TCR was recovered from a woman in her thirties or forties with Graves' hyperthyroidism. The chain's CDR3 is CACLPGQSSYEQFF. CDR3 in DNA: TGTGCCTGCCTTCCGGGACAGAGCTCCTACGAGCAGTTCTTC.